This section outlines one T cell receptor beta chain sequence together with its context. This sample is drawn from a study of blood T cell repertoires in COVID-19. Study summary: Samples of COVID-19 (acute and convalescent) were obtained from the United States, Italy and Spain. T cells, B-cell-depleted T cells, or PBMCs supplied cDNA or gDNA.

Germline V gene lookup returns CDR1 DFQATT and CDR2 SNEGSKA (reference sequence). This CDR3 has 11 residues. Trimming removed 7 bases at V and 10 bases at J, with 16 bases between. As handled by the study authors: The assay estimated nucleated cells by amplifying reference gene primers. The repertoire was sequenced with immunoSEQ multiplex PCR; TCRdb's copy has only in-frame clones and lacks some. D and trimming were read from the DNA, whereas the V and J calls and clone size are those reported in that table. Among 90,000 to 120,000 clones listed, about 86% were seen once. The sequenced material came from peripheral blood. J is TRBJ1-1 and V is TRBV20-1; D is possibly TRBD1 (5 bases). This TCR came from a woman aged 80 or older with active or convalescent COVID-19. CDR3 coding DNA: TGCAGTGTCCCCGGAACGGGGGTAGCTTTCTTT. It translates to CSVPGTGVAFF.